These 25 T cell receptor beta chains share one sample of origin, sequenced in a study of blood T cells in healthy people across ages. Alongside a J-beta primer mix, a sample-barcoded 5' primer served in a second PCR lasting about 7 to 12 cycles. TCRdb recomputed calls from the 5' RACE reads with MiXCR, one row per CDR3 protein. This sample has about 840,000 distinct CDR3 sequences, with about 27% found just once. The same sample was also studied in work on T cells of mothers and their children.

Specimen: blood. These receptors were collected from a woman aged 40 to 55 in good health.

This clonotype was seen a handful of times. The V and J genes are TRBV28 and TRBJ2-5; no clear D. Germline values: CDR1 MDHEN, CDR2 SYDVKM. The CDR3 sequence is 14 residues long. V lost 6 bases to trimming and J lost 0 bases, with 11 bases between them. CDR3 loop: CASSPRLHQETQYF. Written as DNA, the CDR3 is TGTGCCAGCAGCCCTAGACTGCACCAAGAGACCCAGTACTTC. The full variable domain, its missing parts supplied by reference TRBV28 and TRBJ2-5, is DVKVTQSSRYLVKRTGEKVFLECVQDMDHENMFWYRQDPGLGLRLIYFSYDVKMKEKGDIPEGYSVSREKKERFSLILESASTNQTSMYLCASSPRLHQETQYFGPGTRLLVL.

For this clonotype: This sequence may be a read error, since a much larger clone differs from it by one base. This CDR3 is missing its conserved last phenylalanine or tryptophan, likely due to a read error. V gene TRBV28 combines with J gene TRBJ1-5, with no clear D. Germline V gene lookup returns CDR1 MDHEN and CDR2 SYDVKM. V was pared by 3 bases and J by 2 bases, with 5 bases between. The CDR3 sequence is 13 residues long. The chain's CDR3 is CASSFTRNQPQHC. In DNA form, the CDR3 reads TGTGCCAGCAGTTTCACGCGCAATCAGCCCCAGCATTGT.

The sample holds a few counts of this clonotype. V usage is TRBV12-3 or TRBV12-4 and J usage is TRBJ1-1, with a weak D call TRBD1 (5 bases). The CDR3 runs 16 residues. V was pared by 0 bases and J by 1 base, with 12 bases between. The CDR3 reads CASSLAGAGTNTEAFF. The CDR3 coding sequence is TGTGCCAGCAGTTTAGCCGGGGCAGGAACGAACACTGAAGCTTTCTTT.

The sample holds a few counts of this clonotype. The chain links TRBV10-3 to TRBJ2-3; TRBD2 agrees at 11 bases. The CDR3 runs to 17 residues. The V gene's germline CDR1 is ENHRY and CDR2 SYGVKD. V lost 4 bases and J lost 3; bases outside the gene matches: 9. In DNA form, the CDR3 reads TGTGCCATCAGTGCTTTTAGCGGGGGGGCACGGACAGATACGCAGTATTTT. Its protein is CAISAFSGGARTDTQYF.

In its sample, this clonotype was seen many times. The J gene is TRBJ1-2, the V gene TRBV14; a possible D gene is TRBD1 (5 bases). Germline CDR1 reads SGHDN; CDR2 reads FVKESK. Between the trimmed V and J ends, which lost 0 bases and 4 bases, there was a span of 12 bases. There are 15 residues in the CDR3. The CDR3 spells CASSQDFRARYGYTF. CDR3 nucleotide sequence: TGTGCCAGCAGCCAAGATTTCAGGGCCCGCTATGGCTACACCTTC.

J is TRBJ1-5 and V is TRBV6-1, with unresolved D. The CDR3 length is 13 residues. CDR1 is MNHNS, CDR2 SASEGT, per germline. Trimming removed 3 bases from V and 3 bases from J, with 6 bases in between. CDR3 amino acids: CASSEVPNQPQHF. Written as DNA, the CDR3 is TGTGCCAGCAGTGAGGTACCCAATCAGCCCCAGCATTTT.

This clonotype was observed a handful of times. V and J are TRBV5-1 and TRBJ2-7; 8 bases map to TRBD1. The V gene's germline CDR1 is SGHRS and CDR2 YFSETQ. This CDR3 contains 13 residues. V trimming: 5 bases; J trimming: 5 bases; junction bases outside the gene matches: 6. Written as DNA, the CDR3 is TGCGCCAGCAGAATCGGACAGGGTAACGAGCAGTACTTC. This translates into CASRIGQGNEQYF.

This clonotype was detected a few times. This could be a read error, since a much larger clone is one nucleotide away. The chain combines TRBV5-4 with TRBJ2-6; TRBD1 might be the D (5 bases). Trimming stripped 0 bases from V and 2 bases from J, with 6 bases between. The germline V gene has CDR1 SGHNT and CDR2 YYREEE (reference sequence). The CDR3 is 15 amino acids. The CDR3 is CASSLVGPGANVLTF. The CDR3 region has the DNA TGTGCCAGCAGCTTGGTGGGGCCTGGGGCCAACGTCCTGACTTTC.

As regards this clonotype: This clone may be a read error of a much larger clone one base away. The gene calls are TRBV7-2 and TRBJ2-5; TRBD1 matches at 11 bases. The CDR3 runs to 14 residues. V lost 4 bases, J lost 11 bases, and 9 bases stayed unmatched. The germline CDR1 and CDR2 sequences are SGHTA and FQGNSA. In nucleotides, the CDR3 is TGTGCCAGCAGCTCGGACAGGGGGCGAAGGGAGCAGTACTTC. Translating gives CASSSDRGRREQYF. Filled out from reference TRBV7-2 and TRBJ2-5, the complete variable domain reads GAGVSQSPSNKVTEKGKDVELRCDPISGHTALYWYRQSLGQGLEFLIYFQGNSAPDKSGLPSDRFSAERTGGSVSTLTIQRTQQEDSAVYLCASSSDRGRREQYFGPGTRLLVL.

This clonotype has ten or more counts. The chain links TRBV5-1 to TRBJ2-7, with 7 positions matching TRBD1. Trimming at V came to 4 bases and at J to 2 bases, leaving 9 bases not matched to a gene. Germline V gives CDR1 SGHRS, CDR2 YFSETQ. This CDR3 spans 15 amino acids. CDR3 DNA: TGCGCCAGCAGCCCCGGACAGGTCCTTACCTACGAGCAGTACTTC. It codes for CASSPGQVLTYEQYF.

The chain is built from TRBV28 and TRBJ2-4, with D possibly called TRBD1 or TRBD2 (5 bases each). There are 17 residues in the CDR3. V dropped 2 bases and J dropped 0 bases, with 14 bases sitting between them. CDR1 is MDHEN, CDR2 SYDVKM, per germline. CDR3 DNA: TGTGCCAGCAGTTTACCCCCCGGGACCGAAGCCAAAAACATTCAGTACTTC. Translating it yields CASSLPPGTEAKNIQYF.

Comments on this clonotype: Being one base from a much bigger clone, this may be a read error. J is TRBJ1-5 and V is TRBV20-1; unclear D gene. This CDR3 has 13 residues. Germline CDR1 is DFQATT and CDR2 is SNEGSKA (reference sequence). In DNA form, the CDR3 reads TGCAGTGCTAGATGGGGAGTGAATCGGCCCCAGCATTTT. Translation gives CSARWGVNRPQHF.

The sample holds a few counts of this clonotype. CDR3 in amino acids: CASMITGTGSYNEQFF. CDR3 DNA sequence: TGTGCCAGCATGATAACCGGGACAGGGTCCTACAATGAGCAGTTCTTC. J is TRBJ2-1 and V is TRBV5-5, with 9 bases that match TRBD1. After removal of 6 bases from V and 1 base from J, the junction contained 8 bases not matched to a gene. This CDR3 comprises 16 residues. CDR1 is SGHKS, CDR2 YYEKEE, per germline (reference sequence).

A word on this clonotype: Relative to the germline gene, one junction end is altered; a read error may explain this. This sequence joins TRBV25-1 and TRBJ2-1; D gene unclear. The CDR3 covers 13 residues. Germline V gene sequence: CDR1 MGHDK, CDR2 SYGVNS. The CDR3 is CAGSGSLYNEQFF. The CDR3 coding sequence is TGTGCCGGCAGTGGCAGCCTCTACAATGAGCAGTTCTTC.

The rearrangement uses TRBV11-2 and TRBJ2-5; the match to TRBD2 covers 11 bases. Germline CDR1 reads SGHAT; CDR2 reads FQNNGV. With 3 bases clipped from V and 2 bases from J, the junction kept 5 bases outside the gene matches. The CDR3 length is 16 residues. The CDR3 sequence is CASSLSSGGPQETQYF. Here the CDR3 DNA reads TGTGCCAGCAGCTTGTCTAGCGGGGGGCCACAAGAGACCCAGTACTTC.

V and J are TRBV5-1 and TRBJ2-1; D may be TRBD2 (5 bases). CDR3 length: 16 residues. Germline V gene lookup returns CDR1 SGHRS and CDR2 YFSETQ. V was cut by 3 bases and J by 0 bases, with 13 bases left in between. CDR3 sequence reads: CASSYPLDYSYNEQFF. DNA of the CDR3: TGCGCCAGCAGCTACCCACTTGACTACTCCTACAATGAGCAGTTCTTC. Looking up the rest from reference TRBV5-1 and TRBJ2-1 gives the full variable domain: KAGVTQTPRYLIKTRGQQVTLSCSPISGHRSVSWYQQTPGQGLQFLFEYFSETQRNKGNFPGRFSGRQFSNSRSEMNVSTLELGDSALYLCASSYPLDYSYNEQFFGPGTRLTVL.

In the case of this clonotype: An end of the junction differs from the germline gene, which may be a read error. The CDR3 loop is CASSQPGLSYEQDF. CDR3 in DNA: TGTGCCAGCAGCCAACCAGGGCTTTCCTACGAGCAGGACTTC. The chain employs TRBV28 and TRBJ2-7; weak D call: TRBD1 (5 bases). This CDR3 spans 14 amino acids. Per germline, CDR1 MDHEN and CDR2 SYDVKM.

This clonotype was recorded at least ten times. This chain joins TRBV24-1 and TRBJ1-2; D is undetermined. CDR1 is KGHDR and CDR2 is SFDVKD in the germline V gene. The CDR3 sequence is 14 residues long. With 3 bases removed from V and 4 bases from J, the gap between germline ends came to 11 bases. CDR3 in amino acids: CATSDPRQGYGYTF. CDR3 DNA: TGTGCCACCAGTGATCCTCGACAAGGCTATGGCTACACCTTC.

A few counts support this clonotype. CDR3 sequence: CASSVDGVQQETQYF. In DNA, the CDR3 is TGTGCCAGCAGCGTAGACGGGGTACAGCAAGAGACCCAGTACTTC. The rearrangement joins TRBV9 to TRBJ2-5, with D tentatively TRBD2 (5 bases). This CDR3 is built from 15 residues. V lost 0 bases to trimming and J lost 2 bases, with 11 bases between them. CDR1 is SGDLS and CDR2 is YYNGEE in the germline V gene.

At least ten counts were recorded for this clonotype. V gene TRBV2 combines with J gene TRBJ2-7; D is ambiguous. The CDR3 consists of 13 residues. Looked up from germline, CDR1 is SNHLY and CDR2 is FYNNEI. V lost 7 bases to trimming and J lost 7 bases, with 17 bases between them. The CDR3 DNA reads as TGTGCCAGCATTCTAGGCCCCTTAGGGGAGCAGTACTTC. Translation gives CASILGPLGEQYF.

The chain employs TRBV3-1 and TRBJ1-1; D remains ambiguous. This CDR3 has 15 residues. Trimming stripped 3 bases from V and 4 bases from J, with 15 bases between. Germline-derived CDR1 and CDR2 are LGHDT and YNNKEL (reference sequence). CDR3 nucleotides: TGTGCCAGCAGCCACGCCCTGTCATTATCCACTGAAGCTTTCTTT. It is translated as CASSHALSLSTEAFF.

In its sample, this clonotype was seen many times. The chain links TRBV7-2 to TRBJ2-1; 10 bases agree with TRBD2. V shed 5 bases, J shed 8 bases, and the junction held 3 bases outside the gene matches. Germline V gene lookup returns CDR1 SGHTA and CDR2 FQGNSA. The CDR3 runs to 13 residues. The CDR3 DNA reads TGTGCCAGCAGCGAAACTAGCGGGGATGAGCAGTTCTTC. This translates into CASSETSGDEQFF.

This clonotype was seen a handful of times. The rearrangement joins TRBV4-2 to TRBJ1-5; D is undetermined. Per germline, CDR1 LGHNA and CDR2 YNFKEQ. CDR3 size: 15 residues. V was pared by 2 bases and J by 7 bases, with 15 bases between. CDR3 bases: TGTGCCAGCAGCCAATCAGAGGGCGGAGGACAGCCCCAGCATTTT. It is translated as CASSQSEGGGQPQHF.

This clonotype was seen repeatedly, ten times or more. The J gene is TRBJ2-1, the V gene TRBV7-2; D perhaps matches TRBD2 (6 bases). Germline CDR1 reads SGHTA; CDR2 reads FQGNSA. The V and J ends lost 5 bases and 7 bases respectively, with 24 bases between them. The CDR3 spans 17 residues. The CDR3 nucleotides are TGTGCCAGCAGCCCTCCCCTTGCCGGGACTCCCCCTAATGAGCAGTTCTTC. It yields the protein CASSPPLAGTPPNEQFF.

The V and J genes are TRBV6-4 and TRBJ2-1, with D perhaps matching TRBD1 (5 bases). V gave up 0 bases and J gave up 9 bases, with 6 bases separating them. The CDR3 covers 12 residues. Germline CDR1 and CDR2: MRHNA and SNTAGT. The CDR3 sequence: CASSDSRGEQFF. The CDR3 nucleotides read TGTGCCAGCAGTGACTCTAGGGGTGAGCAGTTCTTC.